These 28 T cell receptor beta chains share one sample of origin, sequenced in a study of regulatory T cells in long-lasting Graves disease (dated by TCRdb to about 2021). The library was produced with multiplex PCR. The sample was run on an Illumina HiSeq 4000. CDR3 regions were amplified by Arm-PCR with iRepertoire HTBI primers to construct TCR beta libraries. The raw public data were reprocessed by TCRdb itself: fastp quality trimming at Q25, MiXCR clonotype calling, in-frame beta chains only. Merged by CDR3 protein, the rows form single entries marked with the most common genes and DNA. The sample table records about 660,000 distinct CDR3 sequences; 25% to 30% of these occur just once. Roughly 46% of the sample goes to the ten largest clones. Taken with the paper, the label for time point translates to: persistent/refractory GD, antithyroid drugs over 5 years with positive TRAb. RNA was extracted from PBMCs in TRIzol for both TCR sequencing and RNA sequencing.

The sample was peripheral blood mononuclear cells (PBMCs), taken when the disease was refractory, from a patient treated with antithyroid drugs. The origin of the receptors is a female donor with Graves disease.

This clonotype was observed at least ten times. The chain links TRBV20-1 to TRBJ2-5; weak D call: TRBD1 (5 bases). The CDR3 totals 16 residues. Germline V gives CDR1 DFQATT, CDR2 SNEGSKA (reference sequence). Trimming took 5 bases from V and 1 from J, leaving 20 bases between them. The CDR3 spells CSAGLGLHHTQETQYF. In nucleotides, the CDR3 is TGCAGTGCTGGCCTGGGGCTCCACCATACCCAAGAGACCCAGTACTTC.

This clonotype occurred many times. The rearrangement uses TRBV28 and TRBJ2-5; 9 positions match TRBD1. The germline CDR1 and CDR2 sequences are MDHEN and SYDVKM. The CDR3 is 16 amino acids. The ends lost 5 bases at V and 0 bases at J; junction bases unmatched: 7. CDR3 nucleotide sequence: TGTGCCAGCAGTCAACCCGGGACAGGGTACCAAGAGACCCAGTACTTC. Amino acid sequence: CASSQPGTGYQETQYF.

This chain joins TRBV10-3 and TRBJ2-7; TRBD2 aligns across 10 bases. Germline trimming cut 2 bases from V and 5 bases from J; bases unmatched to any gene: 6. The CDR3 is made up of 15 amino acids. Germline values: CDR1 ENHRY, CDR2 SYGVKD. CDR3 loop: CAISEEASGRDEQYF. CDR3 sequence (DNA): TGTGCCATCAGTGAGGAGGCTAGCGGGAGAGACGAGCAGTACTTC.

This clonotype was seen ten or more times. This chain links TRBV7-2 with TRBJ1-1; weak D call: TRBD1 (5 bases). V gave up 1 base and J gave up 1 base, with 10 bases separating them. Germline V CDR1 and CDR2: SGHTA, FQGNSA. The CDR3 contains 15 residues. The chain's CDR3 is CASSLDRGRNTEAFF. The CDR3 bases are TGTGCCAGCAGCTTAGATAGGGGAAGGAACACTGAAGCTTTCTTT. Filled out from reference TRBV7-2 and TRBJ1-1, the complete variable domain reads GAGVSQSPSNKVTEKGKDVELRCDPISGHTALYWYRQSLGQGLEFLIYFQGNSAPDKSGLPSDRFSAERTGGSVSTLTIQRTQQEDSAVYLCASSLDRGRNTEAFFGQGTRLTVV.

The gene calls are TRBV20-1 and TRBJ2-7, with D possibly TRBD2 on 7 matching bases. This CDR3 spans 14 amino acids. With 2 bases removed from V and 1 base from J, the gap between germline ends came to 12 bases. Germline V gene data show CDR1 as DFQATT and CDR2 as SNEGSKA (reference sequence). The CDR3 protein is CSARPGGTSYEQYF. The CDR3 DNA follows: TGCAGTGCTAGACCGGGGGGCACTTCCTACGAGCAGTACTTC.

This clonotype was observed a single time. The CDR3 nucleotides read TGTGCCACATGGACACAGGGGGCGCGGGTATTCGAGCAGTACTTC. It specifies CATWTQGARVFEQYF. The rearrangement links TRBV5-4 to TRBJ2-7, with 9 bases identical to TRBD1. Germline V gene data show CDR1 as SGHNT and CDR2 as YYREEE (reference sequence). The CDR3 has 15 residues. Trimming removed 9 bases from V and 6 bases from J; junction bases left unmatched: 16.

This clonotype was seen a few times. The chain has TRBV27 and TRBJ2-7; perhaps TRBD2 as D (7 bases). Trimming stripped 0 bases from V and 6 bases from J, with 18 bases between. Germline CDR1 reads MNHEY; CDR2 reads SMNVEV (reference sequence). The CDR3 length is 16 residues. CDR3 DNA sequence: TGTGCCAGCAGTTTATCCGGCGGGGGCCGCCTCCTCGAGCAGTACTTC. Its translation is CASSLSGGGRLLEQYF.

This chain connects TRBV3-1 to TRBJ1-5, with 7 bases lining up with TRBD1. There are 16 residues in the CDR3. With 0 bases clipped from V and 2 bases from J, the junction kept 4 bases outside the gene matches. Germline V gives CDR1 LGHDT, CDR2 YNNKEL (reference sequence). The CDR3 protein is CASSQDQGGGNQPQHF. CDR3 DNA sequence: TGTGCCAGCAGCCAAGATCAGGGGGGGGGCAATCAGCCCCAGCATTTT.

This CDR3 reads CASSRTGVGQLMKKLFF. For the CDR3, the DNA is TGTGCCAGCAGTCGAACTGGGGTCGGGCAACTAATGAAAAAACTGTTTTTT. This rearrangement joins TRBV12-3 or TRBV12-4 to TRBJ1-4; D is uncertain. Trimming pared 5 bases from V and 9 bases from J, leaving 25 bases between. This CDR3 region has 17 residues.

CDR3 in amino acids: CASSQGEGGIQETQYF. The CDR3 DNA sequence: TGTGCCAGCAGCCAAGGCGAGGGGGGTATCCAAGAGACCCAGTACTTC. The rearrangement links TRBV14 to TRBJ2-5; TRBD1 or TRBD2 may be the D gene (6 bases each). This CDR3 is 16 amino acids long. Trimming stripped 1 base from V and 1 base from J, with 13 bases between. The germline V gene has CDR1 SGHDN and CDR2 FVKESK.

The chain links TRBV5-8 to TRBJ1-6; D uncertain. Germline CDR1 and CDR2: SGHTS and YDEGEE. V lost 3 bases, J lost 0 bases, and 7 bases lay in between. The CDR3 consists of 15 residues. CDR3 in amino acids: CASSSLSSYNSPLHF. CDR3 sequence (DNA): TGTGCCAGCAGCTCGCTCAGCTCCTATAATTCACCCCTCCACTTT.

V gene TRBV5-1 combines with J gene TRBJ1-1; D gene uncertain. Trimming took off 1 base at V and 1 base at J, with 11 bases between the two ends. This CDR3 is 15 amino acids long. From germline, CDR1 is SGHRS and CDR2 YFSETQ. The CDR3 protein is CASSLFSGENTEAFF. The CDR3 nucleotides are TGCGCCAGCAGCTTGTTTAGTGGGGAGAACACTGAAGCTTTCTTT.

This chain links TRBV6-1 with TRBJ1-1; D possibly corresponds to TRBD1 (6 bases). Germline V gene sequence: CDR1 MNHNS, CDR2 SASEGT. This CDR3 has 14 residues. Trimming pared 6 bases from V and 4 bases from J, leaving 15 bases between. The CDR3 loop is CASRITGLSTEAFF. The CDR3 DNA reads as TGTGCCAGCAGAATCACAGGGCTAAGCACTGAAGCTTTCTTT.

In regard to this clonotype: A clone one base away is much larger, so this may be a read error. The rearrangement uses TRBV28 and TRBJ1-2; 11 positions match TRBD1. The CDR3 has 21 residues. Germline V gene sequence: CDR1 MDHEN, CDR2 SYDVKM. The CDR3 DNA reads TGTGACAGCAGTTTATGGGGATCGAGACCGGGACAGGGGGTGTTTAACTATGGCTACACCTTC. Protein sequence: CDSSLWGSRPGQGVFNYGYTF.

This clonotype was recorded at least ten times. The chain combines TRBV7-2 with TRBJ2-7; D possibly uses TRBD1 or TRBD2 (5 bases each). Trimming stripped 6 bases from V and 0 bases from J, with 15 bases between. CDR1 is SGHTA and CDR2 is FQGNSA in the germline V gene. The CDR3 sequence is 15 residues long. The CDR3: CASRAGTESSYEQYF. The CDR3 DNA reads TGTGCCAGCAGAGCCGGGACCGAGAGCTCCTACGAGCAGTACTTC. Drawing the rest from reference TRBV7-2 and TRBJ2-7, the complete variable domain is GAGVSQSPSNKVTEKGKDVELRCDPISGHTALYWYRQSLGQGLEFLIYFQGNSAPDKSGLPSDRFSAERTGGSVSTLTIQRTQQEDSAVYLCASRAGTESSYEQYFGPGTRLTVT.

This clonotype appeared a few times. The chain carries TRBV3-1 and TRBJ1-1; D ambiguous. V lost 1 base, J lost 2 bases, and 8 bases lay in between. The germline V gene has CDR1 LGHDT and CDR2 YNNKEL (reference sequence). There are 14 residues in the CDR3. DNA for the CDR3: TGTGCCAGCAGCCAAGGGAGGAGAAACACTGAAGCTTTCTTT. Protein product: CASSQGRRNTEAFF.

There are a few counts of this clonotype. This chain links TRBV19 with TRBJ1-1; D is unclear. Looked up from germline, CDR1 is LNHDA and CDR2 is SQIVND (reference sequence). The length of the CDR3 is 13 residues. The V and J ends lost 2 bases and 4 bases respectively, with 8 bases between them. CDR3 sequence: CASSIIRVTEAFF. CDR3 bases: TGTGCCAGTAGTATAATACGGGTCACTGAAGCTTTCTTT.

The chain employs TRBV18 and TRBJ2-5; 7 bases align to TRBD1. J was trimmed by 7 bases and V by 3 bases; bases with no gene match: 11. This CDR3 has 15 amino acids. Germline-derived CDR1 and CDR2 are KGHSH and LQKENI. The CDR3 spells CASSPPGQAAGTQYF. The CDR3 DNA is TGTGCCAGCTCACCCCCCGGACAGGCCGCCGGGACCCAGTACTTC.

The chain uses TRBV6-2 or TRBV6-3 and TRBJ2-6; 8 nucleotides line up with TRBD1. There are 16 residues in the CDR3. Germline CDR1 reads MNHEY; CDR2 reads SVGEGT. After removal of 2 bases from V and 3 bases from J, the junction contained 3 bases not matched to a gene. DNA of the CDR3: TGTGCCAGCAGTTACGCGGACAGGGATGGGGCCAACGTCCTGACTTTC. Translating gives CASSYADRDGANVLTF.

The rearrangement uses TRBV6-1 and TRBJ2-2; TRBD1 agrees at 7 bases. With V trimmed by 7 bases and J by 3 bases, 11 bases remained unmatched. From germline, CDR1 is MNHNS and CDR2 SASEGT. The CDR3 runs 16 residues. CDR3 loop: CASNRRRQGHTGELFF. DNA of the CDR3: TGTGCCAGCAACCGTAGGCGACAGGGCCACACCGGGGAGCTGTTTTTT.

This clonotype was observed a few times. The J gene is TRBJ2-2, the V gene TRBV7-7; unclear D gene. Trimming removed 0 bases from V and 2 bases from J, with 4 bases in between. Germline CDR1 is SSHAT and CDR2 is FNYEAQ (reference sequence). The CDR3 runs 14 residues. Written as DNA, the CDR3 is TGTGCCAGCAGCTTAGCTCTAAACACCGGGGAGCTGTTTTTT. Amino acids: CASSLALNTGELFF.

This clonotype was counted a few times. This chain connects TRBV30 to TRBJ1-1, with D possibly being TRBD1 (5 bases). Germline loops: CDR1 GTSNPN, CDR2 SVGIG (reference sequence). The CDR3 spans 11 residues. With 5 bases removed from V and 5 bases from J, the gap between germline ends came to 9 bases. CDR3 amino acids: CAWAGGTEAFF. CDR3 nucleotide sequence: TGTGCCTGGGCCGGGGGGACTGAAGCTTTCTTT.

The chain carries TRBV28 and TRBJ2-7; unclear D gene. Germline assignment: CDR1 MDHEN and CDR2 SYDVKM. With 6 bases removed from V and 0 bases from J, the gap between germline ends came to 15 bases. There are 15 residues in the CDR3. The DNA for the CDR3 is TGTGCCAGCAGCCAAGTTATGGGCGTCTCCTACGAGCAGTACTTC. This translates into CASSQVMGVSYEQYF.

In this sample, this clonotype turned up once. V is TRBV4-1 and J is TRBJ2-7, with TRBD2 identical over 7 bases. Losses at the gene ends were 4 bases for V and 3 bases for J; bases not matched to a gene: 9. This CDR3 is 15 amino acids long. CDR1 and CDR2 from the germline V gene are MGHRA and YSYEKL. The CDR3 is CASSPRSSGNYEQYF. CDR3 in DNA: TGCGCCAGCAGCCCGCGATCGAGCGGGAACTACGAGCAGTACTTC.

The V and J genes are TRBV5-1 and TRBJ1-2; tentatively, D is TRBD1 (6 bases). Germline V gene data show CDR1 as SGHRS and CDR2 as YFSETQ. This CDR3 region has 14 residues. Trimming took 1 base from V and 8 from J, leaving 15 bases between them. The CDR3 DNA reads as TGCGCCAGCAGCTTGCCGGGGGCGACGAGCGGCTACACCTTC. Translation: CASSLPGATSGYTF.

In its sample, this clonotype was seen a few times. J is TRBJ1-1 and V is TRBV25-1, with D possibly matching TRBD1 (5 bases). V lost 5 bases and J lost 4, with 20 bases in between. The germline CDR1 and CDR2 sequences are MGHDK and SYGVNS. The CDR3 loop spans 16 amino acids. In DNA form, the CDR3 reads TGTGCCAGCAGTATGAAGGGAAGGGGAAAGGGCACTGAAGCTTTCTTT. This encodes CASSMKGRGKGTEAFF. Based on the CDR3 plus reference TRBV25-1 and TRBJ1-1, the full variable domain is EADIYQTPRYLVIGTGKKITLECSQTMGHDKMYWYQQDPGMELHLIHYSYGVNSTEKGDLSSESTVSRIRTEHFPLTLESARPSHTSQYLCASSMKGRGKGTEAFFGQGTRLTVV.

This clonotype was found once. The CDR3 region is CASSSGAGENIQYF. As DNA, the CDR3 is TGTGCCAGCAGCTCCGGGGCAGGGGAGAACATTCAGTACTTC. V gene TRBV5-4 combines with J gene TRBJ2-4; the D gene is possibly TRBD1 (6 bases). The germline V gene encodes CDR1 SGHNT and CDR2 YYREEE (reference sequence). V shed 3 bases and J shed 7 bases, with 14 bases lying between them. The CDR3 spans 14 residues.

CDR3 residues: CSAIPGGDTQYF. The CDR3 DNA follows: TGCAGTGCTATCCCAGGGGGGGATACGCAGTATTTT. This chain joins TRBV20-1 and TRBJ2-3; TRBD1 is a possible D gene (7 bases). CDR1 and CDR2 from the germline V gene are DFQATT and SNEGSKA (reference sequence). V gave up 4 bases and J gave up 6 bases, with 11 bases separating them. The CDR3 loop spans 12 amino acids.